Presented here are 31 T cell receptor beta chains from one specimen sequenced in a study of T-cell memory formation after mild COVID-19. TCRdb re-called the 5' RACE reads with MiXCR, one entry per CDR3 protein. Among about 58,000 distinct CDR3 sequences listed, roughly 26% were seen once. Input material: PBMCs or a T cell subset sorted from them (not recorded which). All receptors derive from a man younger than 30 who had mild COVID-19 (a few samples of this study predate the infection). Cell type and time point are not known.

This clonotype was found a few times. The chain has TRBV2 and TRBJ2-2; D might be TRBD1 (6 bases). This CDR3 has 13 amino acids. Between the trimmed V and J ends, which lost 4 bases and 5 bases, there was a span of 8 bases. Germline CDR1 SNHLY, CDR2 FYNNEI. This chain's CDR3 is CASSAGETGELFF. DNA for the CDR3: TGTGCCAGCAGTGCAGGGGAAACCGGGGAGCTGTTTTTT.

This clonotype was counted a few times. The V and J genes are TRBV7-8 and TRBJ2-1, with 8 nucleotides matching TRBD2. The CDR3 runs to 16 residues. Germline CDR1 and CDR2: SGHVS and FQNEAQ. Trimming removed 1 base from V and 7 bases from J; junction bases left unmatched: 9. CDR3: CASSLDGLALWNEQFF. The CDR3 DNA follows: TGTGCCAGCAGCTTAGATGGACTAGCCCTCTGGAATGAGCAGTTCTTC.

This chain uses TRBV3-1 with TRBJ2-7; a possible D gene is TRBD1 (6 bases). CDR3 length: 14 amino acids. Looked up from germline, CDR1 is LGHDT and CDR2 is YNNKEL (reference sequence). The V gene lost 2 bases and the J gene lost 3 bases, with 11 bases spanning the gap. The CDR3 sequence is CASSQPGASYEQYF. The CDR3 region has the DNA TGTGCCAGCAGCCAACCAGGGGCTAGCTACGAGCAGTACTTC.

The V and J genes are TRBV7-9 and TRBJ1-1, with D hard to call. This CDR3 has 13 residues. Germline V gene data show CDR1 as SEHNR and CDR2 as FQNEAQ (reference sequence). Trimming cost V 0 bases and J 8 bases, with 10 bases left between them. The CDR3, as DNA: TGTGCCAGCAGCTTAGCGTACAAAACCGAAGCTTTCTTT. Protein: CASSLAYKTEAFF.

The chain carries TRBV27 and TRBJ2-3; 11 nucleotides match TRBD2. In germline, CDR1 is MNHEY, CDR2 SMNVEV (reference sequence). The CDR3 consists of 15 residues. Unmatched junction bases numbered 5, after V lost 5 bases and J lost 4 bases. This CDR3 reads CASSIAGGPPDTQYF. The CDR3 bases are TGTGCCAGCAGTATAGCGGGGGGGCCTCCAGATACGCAGTATTTT.

In its sample, this clonotype is medium-sized. The chain combines TRBV12-3 or TRBV12-4 with TRBJ2-3; a possible D gene is TRBD2 (7 bases). The V end lost 1 base, the J end lost 11 bases, and 19 bases lay between the germline ends. The length of the CDR3 is 15 residues. In DNA form, the CDR3 reads TGTGCCAGCAGTTTAGGGGGGGGCGACCACCTCGGGCAGTATTTT. It specifies CASSLGGGDHLGQYF.

This clonotype was seen only a few times. V usage is TRBV20-1 and J usage is TRBJ1-1; TRBD1 is a possible D gene (5 bases). V was clipped by 6 bases and J by 0 bases, with 17 bases between them. This CDR3 comprises 15 residues. CDR1 and CDR2 (germline): DFQATT, SNEGSKA (reference sequence). This CDR3 reads CSAQRDFLMNTEAFF. The CDR3 bases are TGCAGTGCGCAGCGGGACTTTCTCATGAACACTGAAGCTTTCTTT.

The chain employs TRBV4-1 and TRBJ1-2; D is possibly TRBD1 (5 bases). This CDR3 spans 15 amino acids. Germline-derived CDR1 and CDR2 are MGHRA and YSYEKL. V was cut by 0 bases and J by 0 bases, with 8 bases left in between. The CDR3 protein is CASSQDPGANYGYTF. In DNA, the CDR3 is TGCGCCAGCAGCCAAGATCCGGGGGCTAACTATGGCTACACCTTC.

This chain joins TRBV7-2 and TRBJ2-1, with D unresolved. This CDR3 has 14 amino acids. Germline-derived CDR1 and CDR2 are SGHTA and FQGNSA. Between the trimmed V and J ends, which lost 5 bases and 5 bases, there was a span of 13 bases. The CDR3 reads CASSPSRPHNEQFF. The CDR3 DNA follows: TGTGCCAGCAGCCCTAGTCGCCCTCACAATGAGCAGTTCTTC.

The gene calls are TRBV27 and TRBJ2-3; TRBD2 matches at 9 bases. CDR3 length: 16 amino acids. CDR1 is MNHEY, CDR2 SMNVEV, per germline (reference sequence). Trimming removed 5 bases from V and 6 bases from J; junction bases left unmatched: 12. The CDR3 nucleotides read TGTGCCAGCAGTACCGGGGAGCGGGGGGCCGGGGATACGCAGTATTTT. Protein: CASSTGERGAGDTQYF.

The V and J genes are TRBV4-3 and TRBJ2-7; D ambiguous. Trimming cost V 4 bases and J 6 bases, with 13 bases left between them. Per the germline V gene, CDR1 is LGHNA and CDR2 is YSLEER. The CDR3 totals 13 residues. The CDR3 loop reads CASSPGPDAEQYF. The CDR3 DNA sequence: TGCGCCAGCAGCCCTGGGCCTGACGCCGAGCAGTACTTC.

This sequence joins TRBV7-2 and TRBJ1-1; D is possibly TRBD1 (5 bases). The V end lost 5 bases, the J end lost 6 bases, and 16 bases lay between the germline ends. Germline-derived CDR1 and CDR2 are SGHTA and FQGNSA. This CDR3 is built from 14 residues. The CDR3 sequence: CASSHRGVLAEAFF. Here the CDR3 DNA reads TGTGCCAGCAGCCACCGGGGGGTCCTGGCTGAAGCTTTCTTT.

This clonotype has just a few counts. The chain employs TRBV7-9 and TRBJ2-5, with a tentative D call TRBD1 (6 bases). Looked up from germline, CDR1 is SEHNR and CDR2 is FQNEAQ (reference sequence). The CDR3 spans 15 residues. The V end was cut by 2 bases, the J end by 2 bases, with 12 bases between. The CDR3 DNA is TGTGCCAGCAGCTTATCAGGGGACGGGCAAGAGACCCAGTACTTC. Its protein product is CASSLSGDGQETQYF.

The table lists this clonotype with many counts. J is TRBJ2-1 and V is TRBV12-3 or TRBV12-4; the D call may be TRBD1 or TRBD2 (6 bases each). V lost 4 bases to trimming and J lost 7 bases, with 14 bases between them. There are 14 residues in the CDR3. This CDR3 reads CASSSRGGGNEQFF. CDR3 nucleotides: TGTGCCAGCAGTTCCCGAGGAGGGGGGAATGAGCAGTTCTTC.

The chain couples TRBV7-7 to TRBJ2-2; D is undetermined. The CDR3 loop spans 11 amino acids. V lost 1 base and J lost 7, with 1 base in between. The germline V gene encodes CDR1 SSHAT and CDR2 FNYEAQ (reference sequence). The CDR3 DNA follows: TGTGCCAGCAGCTTAGACGGGGAGCTGTTTTTT. Translation: CASSLDGELFF.

The V gene is TRBV4-1, the J gene TRBJ2-3; D call uncertain. CDR1 is MGHRA and CDR2 is YSYEKL in the germline V gene. The V end was cut by 4 bases, the J end by 4 bases, with 9 bases between. The CDR3 spans 13 residues. CDR3 DNA sequence: TGCGCCAGCAGCCGGAAAGTTGCAGATACGCAGTATTTT. It specifies CASSRKVADTQYF.

The chain employs TRBV4-1 and TRBJ2-2; D may be TRBD1 (5 bases). This CDR3 has 16 amino acids. Deletions cut 3 bases from V and 0 bases from J, with 11 bases between. Germline V lookup: CDR1 MGHRA, CDR2 YSYEKL. CDR3 in amino acids: CASSHAGQTNTGELFF. CDR3 sequence (DNA): TGCGCCAGCAGCCACGCAGGACAAACGAACACCGGGGAGCTGTTTTTT.

The chain has TRBV7-8 and TRBJ1-1, with D possibly matching TRBD1 (5 bases). This CDR3 has 14 residues. Germline CDR1 reads SGHVS; CDR2 reads FQNEAQ. V was clipped by 5 bases and J by 3 bases, with 13 bases between them. The CDR3 bases are TGTGCCAGCAGCCCAGGGCAGGGATACACTGAAGCTTTCTTT. Translating it yields CASSPGQGYTEAFF.

The gene calls are TRBV7-9 and TRBJ1-2, with TRBD1 matching 7 bases. Germline loops: CDR1 SEHNR, CDR2 FQNEAQ (reference sequence). The length of the CDR3 is 14 residues. The trim removed 4 bases at V and 4 bases at J, leaving 6 bases unmatched. CDR3 residues: CASSSPDRSYGYTF. The CDR3 DNA reads as TGTGCCAGCAGCTCCCCGGACAGGAGCTATGGCTACACCTTC.

In this sample, this clonotype turned up many times. The rearrangement links TRBV12-3 or TRBV12-4 to TRBJ2-7, with 7 nucleotides matching TRBD1. With 4 bases clipped from V and 1 base from J, the junction kept 1 base outside the gene matches. The CDR3 loop spans 13 amino acids. This chain's CDR3 is CASSWGQSYEQYF. In DNA form, the CDR3 reads TGTGCCAGCAGTTGGGGACAGTCCTACGAGCAGTACTTC.

This clonotype occurred a few times. This chain joins TRBV2 and TRBJ2-2; TRBD2 matches at 8 bases. CDR1 and CDR2 from the germline V gene are SNHLY and FYNNEI. Trimming took 3 bases from V and 4 from J; bases not matched to a gene: 4. The CDR3 is made up of 15 amino acids. The CDR3 here is CASSDSGGITGELFF. The CDR3 DNA sequence: TGTGCCAGCAGTGATTCGGGAGGGATCACCGGGGAGCTGTTTTTT.

The V and J genes are TRBV6-5 and TRBJ2-2, with D perhaps given as TRBD1 or TRBD2 (5 bases each). This CDR3 is built from 16 residues. V was shortened by 7 bases and J by 3 bases, with 18 bases between the two germline ends. Germline CDR1 and CDR2: MNHEY and SVGAGI. The CDR3 DNA is TGTGCCAGCAAATCAGAGGGGATAGATTACACCGGGGAGCTGTTTTTT. This codes for CASKSEGIDYTGELFF.

This rearrangement joins TRBV7-9 to TRBJ1-1, with D unresolved. From germline, CDR1 is SEHNR and CDR2 FQNEAQ (reference sequence). V lost 3 bases and J 3 bases, leaving 8 bases between the germline ends. This CDR3 has 13 amino acids. The DNA for the CDR3 is TGTGCCAGCAGCTTCGGCGGCGACACTGAAGCTTTCTTT. The encoded protein is CASSFGGDTEAFF.

J is TRBJ2-1 and V is TRBV20-1, with TRBD2 identical over 8 bases. J was trimmed by 4 bases and V by 4 bases; bases with no gene match: 18. Germline values: CDR1 DFQATT, CDR2 SNEGSKA (reference sequence). The CDR3 runs to 18 residues. CDR3 in DNA: TGCAGTGCTACAATTAGTCCTAAAGTAGCGGGGTGGTACAATGAGCAGTTCTTC. The encoded protein is CSATISPKVAGWYNEQFF.

V and J are TRBV6-2 or TRBV6-3 and TRBJ2-3, with TRBD1 matching over 9 bases. Germline V lookup: CDR1 MNHEY, CDR2 SVGEGT. J gave up 0 bases and V 0 bases, and 4 bases lay outside the gene matches. The CDR3 has 17 residues. The CDR3 spells CASSYSGQGFSTDTQYF. CDR3 DNA sequence: TGTGCCAGCAGTTACTCGGGACAGGGTTTTAGCACAGATACGCAGTATTTT.

The chain employs TRBV27 and TRBJ2-7; D tentatively fits TRBD1 or TRBD2 (5 bases each). The CDR3 contains 13 residues. The V gene's germline CDR1 is MNHEY and CDR2 SMNVEV (reference sequence). The ends were cut back, 6 bases at V and 0 bases at J, with 9 bases in the middle. Here the CDR3 reads CASRGVSSYEQYV. CDR3 sequence (DNA): TGTGCCAGCAGGGGGGTCTCCTCCTACGAGCAGTACGTC.

J is TRBJ2-1 and V is TRBV20-1; no clear D. This CDR3 region has 14 residues. Germline V gene lookup returns CDR1 DFQATT and CDR2 SNEGSKA (reference sequence). V shed 6 bases and J shed 4 bases, with 16 bases lying between them. The DNA for the CDR3 is TGCAGTGCGGAGACGAGGACGAATTACAATGAGCAGTTCTTC. As protein: CSAETRTNYNEQFF.

The V gene is TRBV6-1, the J gene TRBJ1-6; D gene uncertain. Germline lookup yields CDR1 MNHNS and CDR2 SASEGT. The V gene lost 5 bases and the J gene lost 7 bases, with 9 bases spanning the gap. The length of the CDR3 is 13 residues. This CDR3 reads CASSMGPNSPLHF. The CDR3 DNA reads TGTGCCAGCAGTATGGGCCCGAATTCACCCCTCCACTTT.

The chain is built from TRBV5-1 and TRBJ2-1, with TRBD1 matching 10 bases. The CDR3 loop spans 15 amino acids. The J segment lost 8 bases and the V segment lost 4 bases, leaving 9 bases of the junction unmatched. The germline CDR1 and CDR2 sequences are SGHRS and YFSETQ. The CDR3, as DNA: TGCGCCAGCAGCACAAGGACAGGGGGGCTCGATGAGCAGTTCTTC. It codes for CASSTRTGGLDEQFF.

The V call is TRBV7-2, the J call TRBJ2-7; D is undetermined. This CDR3 comprises 15 residues. CDR1 SGHTA and CDR2 FQGNSA come from the germline V gene. Trimming removed 1 base from V and 4 bases from J, with 14 bases in between. CDR3 protein: CASSLEAMTHYEQYF. CDR3 nucleotide sequence: TGTGCCAGCAGCTTAGAAGCAATGACTCATTACGAGCAGTACTTC.

This clonotype was counted a few times. This rearrangement joins TRBV2 to TRBJ2-5, with 9 bases lining up with TRBD1. The CDR3 loop spans 13 amino acids. Germline lookup yields CDR1 SNHLY and CDR2 FYNNEI. The J segment lost 8 bases and the V segment lost 6 bases, leaving 7 bases of the junction unmatched. The CDR3 nucleotides are TGTGCCAGCAGCCCGGGACAGGGTAATACCCAGTACTTC. Translated, it gives CASSPGQGNTQYF.